Below, one TCR beta chain is given with its context. Antigen: not known. This record comes from a study of shared clonotypes between healthy human individuals. Study-level points and caveats: Generation of non-shared clonotypes was less probable than generation of clonotypes shared by all four donors.

V was clipped by 7 bases and J by 2 bases, with 12 bases between them. This CDR3 spans 13 amino acids. Per the germline V gene, CDR1 is SNHLY and CDR2 is FYNNEI. Caucasian adults residing in Nashville, Tennessee made up all the donors. Genomic DNA of every subset was divided equally among multiple immunoSEQ plates. Clones were read by immunoSEQ multiplex PCR, and TCRdb kept only the in-frame ones, dropping some. The data contain some 2,000,000 clones, approximately 95% of them singletons. The sequencing sample was made of naive CD4+ T cells sorted from blood. Subset specified: CD45RA+ positively selected. The clonotype was recovered from a man younger than 35 in good health. This chain connects TRBV2 to TRBJ2-7; D is perhaps TRBD2 (5 bases). The CDR3 sequence: CASKAGRAYEQYF. CDR3 nucleotide sequence: TGTGCCAGCAAGGCGGGTCGGGCCTACGAGCAGTACTTC.